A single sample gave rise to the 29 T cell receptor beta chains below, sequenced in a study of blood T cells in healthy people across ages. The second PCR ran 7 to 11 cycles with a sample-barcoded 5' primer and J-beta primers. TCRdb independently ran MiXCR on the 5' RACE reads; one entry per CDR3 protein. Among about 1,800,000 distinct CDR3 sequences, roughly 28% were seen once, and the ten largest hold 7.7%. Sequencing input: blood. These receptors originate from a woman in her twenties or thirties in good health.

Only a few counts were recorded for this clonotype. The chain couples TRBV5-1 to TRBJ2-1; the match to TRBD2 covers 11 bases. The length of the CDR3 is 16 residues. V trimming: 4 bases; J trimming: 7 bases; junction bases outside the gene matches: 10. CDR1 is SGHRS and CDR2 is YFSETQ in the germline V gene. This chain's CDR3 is CASSLLSGRDRNEQFF. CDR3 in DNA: TGCGCCAGCAGCCTACTTAGCGGGAGGGATAGGAATGAGCAGTTCTTC.

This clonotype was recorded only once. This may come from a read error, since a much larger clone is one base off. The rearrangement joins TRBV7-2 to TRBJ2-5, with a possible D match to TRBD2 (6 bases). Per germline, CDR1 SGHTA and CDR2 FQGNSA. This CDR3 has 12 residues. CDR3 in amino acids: CASNLAGGGQYF. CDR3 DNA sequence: TGTGCCAGCAACTTAGCAGGTGGAGGGCAGTACTTC. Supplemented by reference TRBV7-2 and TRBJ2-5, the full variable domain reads GAGVSQSPSNKVTEKGKDVELRCDPISGHTALYWYRQSLGQGLEFLIYFQGNSAPDKSGLPSDRFSAERTGGSVSTLTIQRTQQEDSAVYLCASNLAGGGQYFGPGTRLLVL.

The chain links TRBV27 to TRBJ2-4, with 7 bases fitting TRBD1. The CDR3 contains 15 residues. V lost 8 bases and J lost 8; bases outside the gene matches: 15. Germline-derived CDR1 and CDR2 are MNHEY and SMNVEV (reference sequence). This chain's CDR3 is CASAPDRLPGYIQYF. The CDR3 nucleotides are TGTGCCAGCGCCCCGGACAGGCTCCCTGGATACATTCAGTACTTC.

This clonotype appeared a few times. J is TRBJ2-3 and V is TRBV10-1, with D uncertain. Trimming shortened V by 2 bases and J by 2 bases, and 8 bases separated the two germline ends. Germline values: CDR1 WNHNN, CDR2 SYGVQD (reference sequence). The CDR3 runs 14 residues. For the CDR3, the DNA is TGCGCCAGCAGTGAGAAAGACTTCACAGATACGCAGTATTTT. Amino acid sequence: CASSEKDFTDTQYF.

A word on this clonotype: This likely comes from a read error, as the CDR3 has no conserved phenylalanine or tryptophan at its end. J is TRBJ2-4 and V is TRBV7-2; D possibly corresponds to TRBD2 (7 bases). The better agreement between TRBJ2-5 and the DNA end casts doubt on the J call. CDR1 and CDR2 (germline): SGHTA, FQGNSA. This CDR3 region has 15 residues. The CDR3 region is CASSLGGGGGETQYL. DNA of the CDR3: TGTGCCAGCAGCTTAGGAGGGGGGGGAGGAGAGACCCAGTACCTC.

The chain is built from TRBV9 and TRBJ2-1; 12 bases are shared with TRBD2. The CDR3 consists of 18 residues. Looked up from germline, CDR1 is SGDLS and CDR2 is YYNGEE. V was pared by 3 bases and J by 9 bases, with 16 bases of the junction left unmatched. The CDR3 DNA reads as TGTGCCAGCAGCGCCCCCGGGACTAGCGGGCCCCTTGATGGTGAGCAGTTCTTC. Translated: CASSAPGTSGPLDGEQFF.

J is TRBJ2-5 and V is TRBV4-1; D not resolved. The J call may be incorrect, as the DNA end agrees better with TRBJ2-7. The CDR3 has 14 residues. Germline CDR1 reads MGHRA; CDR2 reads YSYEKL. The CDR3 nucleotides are TGCGCCAGCAGCCAAGGAGGTTGGCCCTACGAGCAGTACTTC. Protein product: CASSQGGWPYEQYF.

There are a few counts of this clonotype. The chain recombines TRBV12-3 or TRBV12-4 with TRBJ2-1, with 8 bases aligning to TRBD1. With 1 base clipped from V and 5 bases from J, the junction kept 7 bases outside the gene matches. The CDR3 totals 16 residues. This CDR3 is CASSLGPGGRDNEQFF. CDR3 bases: TGTGCCAGCAGTTTAGGACCAGGGGGCCGAGACAATGAGCAGTTCTTC.

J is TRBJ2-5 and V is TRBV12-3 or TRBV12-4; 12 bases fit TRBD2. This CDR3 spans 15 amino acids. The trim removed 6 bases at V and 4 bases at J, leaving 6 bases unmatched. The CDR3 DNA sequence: TGTGCCAGCAGGCTAGCGGGGGGGAGAGCAGAGACCCAGTACTTC. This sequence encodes CASRLAGGRAETQYF.

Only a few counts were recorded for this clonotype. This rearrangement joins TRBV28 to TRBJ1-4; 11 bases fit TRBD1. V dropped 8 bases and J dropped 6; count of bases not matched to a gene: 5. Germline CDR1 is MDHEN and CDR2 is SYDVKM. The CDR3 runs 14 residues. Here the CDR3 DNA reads TGTGCCAGCCGGACAGGGGGCGCAGATGAAAAACTGTTTTTT. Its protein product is CASRTGGADEKLFF. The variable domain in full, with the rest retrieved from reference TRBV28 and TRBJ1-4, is DVKVTQSSRYLVKRTGEKVFLECVQDMDHENMFWYRQDPGLGLRLIYFSYDVKMKEKGDIPEGYSVSREKKERFSLILESASTNQTSMYLCASRTGGADEKLFFGSGTQLSVL.

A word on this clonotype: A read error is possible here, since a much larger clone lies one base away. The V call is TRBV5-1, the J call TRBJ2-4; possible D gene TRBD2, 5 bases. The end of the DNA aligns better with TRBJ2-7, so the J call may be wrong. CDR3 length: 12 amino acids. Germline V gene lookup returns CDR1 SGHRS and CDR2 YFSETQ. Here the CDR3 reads CASSSDFGEQYF. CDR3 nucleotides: TGCGCCAGCAGCTCGGACTTCGGCGAGCAGTACTTC.

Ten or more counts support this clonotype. The CDR3, as DNA: TGTGCCAGCAGCCCCCGCACAGGGAATGGCTACACCTTC. It specifies CASSPRTGNGYTF. The V call is TRBV7-9, the J call TRBJ1-2, with D possibly TRBD1 on 6 matching bases. This CDR3 is 13 amino acids long. Per the germline V gene, CDR1 is SEHNR and CDR2 is FQNEAQ (reference sequence). V lost 5 bases and J lost 6, with 13 bases in between.

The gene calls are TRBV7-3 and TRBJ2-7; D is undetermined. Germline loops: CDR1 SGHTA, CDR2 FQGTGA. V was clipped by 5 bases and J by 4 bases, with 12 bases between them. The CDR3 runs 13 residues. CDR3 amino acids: CASSMSPGYEQYF. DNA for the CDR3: TGTGCCAGCAGCATGTCCCCCGGATACGAGCAGTACTTC.

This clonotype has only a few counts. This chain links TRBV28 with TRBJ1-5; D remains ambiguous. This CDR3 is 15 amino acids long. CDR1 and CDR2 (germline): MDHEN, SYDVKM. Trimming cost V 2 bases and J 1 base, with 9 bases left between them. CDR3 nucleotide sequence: TGTGCCAGCAGTTTACTAGCTTTCAGCAATCAGCCCCAGCATTTT. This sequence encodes CASSLLAFSNQPQHF.

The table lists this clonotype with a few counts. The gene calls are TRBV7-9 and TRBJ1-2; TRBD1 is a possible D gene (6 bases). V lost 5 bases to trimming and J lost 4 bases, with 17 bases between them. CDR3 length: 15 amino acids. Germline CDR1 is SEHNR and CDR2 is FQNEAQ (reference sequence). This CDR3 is CASSRTLGGGYGYTF. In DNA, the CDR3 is TGTGCCAGCAGCCGCACCTTAGGAGGGGGCTATGGCTACACCTTC.

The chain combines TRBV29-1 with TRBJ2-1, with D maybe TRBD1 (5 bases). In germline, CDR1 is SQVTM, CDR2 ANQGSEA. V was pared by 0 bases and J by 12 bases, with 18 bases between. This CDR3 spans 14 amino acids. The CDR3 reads CSVEEWSQGDVQFF. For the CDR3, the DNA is TGCAGCGTTGAAGAGTGGAGCCAGGGCGATGTGCAGTTCTTC.

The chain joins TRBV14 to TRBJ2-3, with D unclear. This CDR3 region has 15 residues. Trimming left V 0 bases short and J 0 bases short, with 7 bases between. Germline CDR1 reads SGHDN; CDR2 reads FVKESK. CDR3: CASSQDNPSTDTQYF. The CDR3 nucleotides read TGTGCCAGCAGCCAAGATAATCCTAGCACAGATACGCAGTATTTT.

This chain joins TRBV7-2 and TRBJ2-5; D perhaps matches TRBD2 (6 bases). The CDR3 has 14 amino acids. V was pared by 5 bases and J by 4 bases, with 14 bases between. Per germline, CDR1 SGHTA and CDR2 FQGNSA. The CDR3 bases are TGTGCCAGCAGCCTCACGGGGGACCTAGAGACCCAGTACTTC. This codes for CASSLTGDLETQYF.

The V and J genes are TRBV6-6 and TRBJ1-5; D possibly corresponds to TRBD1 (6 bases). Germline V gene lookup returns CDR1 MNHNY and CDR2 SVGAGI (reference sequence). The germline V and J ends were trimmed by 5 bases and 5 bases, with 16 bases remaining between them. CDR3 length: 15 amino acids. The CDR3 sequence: CASSHQGTIDQPQHF. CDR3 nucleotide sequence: TGTGCCAGCAGTCACCAGGGGACAATAGATCAGCCCCAGCATTTT.

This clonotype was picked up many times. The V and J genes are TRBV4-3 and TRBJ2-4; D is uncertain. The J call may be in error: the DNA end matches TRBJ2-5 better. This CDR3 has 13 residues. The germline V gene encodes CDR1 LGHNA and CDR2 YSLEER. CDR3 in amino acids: CASSQDVQETQYF. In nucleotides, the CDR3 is TGCGCCAGCAGCCAAGATGTACAAGAGACCCAGTACTTC.

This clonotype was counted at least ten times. CDR3 bases: TGCAGCGTTGCAGGGGGCTTAGGCAATGAGCAGTTCTTC. Amino acids: CSVAGGLGNEQFF. V and J are TRBV29-1 and TRBJ2-1; 8 positions agree with TRBD1. Trimming cost V 4 bases and J 6 bases; bases outside gene matches: 5. The CDR3 runs 13 residues. CDR1 is SQVTM and CDR2 is ANQGSEA in the germline V gene.

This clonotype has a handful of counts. The chain's CDR3 is CSARGWGQGANPYGYTF. The CDR3 DNA sequence: TGCAGTGCTCGAGGGTGGGGACAGGGGGCGAATCCTTATGGCTACACCTTC. This chain connects TRBV20-1 to TRBJ1-2, with 12 nucleotides matching TRBD1. Trimming took 5 bases from V and 5 from J; bases not matched to a gene: 15. The CDR3 is made up of 17 amino acids. CDR1 and CDR2 from the germline V gene are DFQATT and SNEGSKA (reference sequence).

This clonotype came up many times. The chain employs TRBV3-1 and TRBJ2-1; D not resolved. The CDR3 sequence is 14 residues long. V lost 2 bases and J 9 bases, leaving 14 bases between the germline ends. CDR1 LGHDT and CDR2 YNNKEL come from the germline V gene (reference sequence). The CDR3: CASSQLALSAEQFF. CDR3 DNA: TGTGCCAGCAGCCAATTGGCCCTATCGGCTGAGCAGTTCTTC.

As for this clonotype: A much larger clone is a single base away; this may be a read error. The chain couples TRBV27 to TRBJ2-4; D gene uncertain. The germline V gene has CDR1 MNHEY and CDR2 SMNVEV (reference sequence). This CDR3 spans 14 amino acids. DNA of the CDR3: TGTGCCAGCAGGTTATTGGGCCAGAAAAACATTCAGTACTTC. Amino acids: CASRLLGQKNIQYF.

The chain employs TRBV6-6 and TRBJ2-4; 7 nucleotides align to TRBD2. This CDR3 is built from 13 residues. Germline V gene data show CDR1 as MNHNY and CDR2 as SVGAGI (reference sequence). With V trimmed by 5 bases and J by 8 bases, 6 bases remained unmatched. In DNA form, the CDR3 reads TGTGCCAGCAGTGACGGACTAGGTGACATTCAGTACTTC. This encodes CASSDGLGDIQYF.

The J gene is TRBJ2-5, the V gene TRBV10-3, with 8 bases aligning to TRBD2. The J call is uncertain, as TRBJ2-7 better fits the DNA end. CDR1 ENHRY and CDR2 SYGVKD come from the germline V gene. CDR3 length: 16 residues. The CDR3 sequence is CAIRGGRAGARGEQYF. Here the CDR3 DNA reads TGTGCCATCAGGGGAGGACGAGCGGGAGCCAGAGGCGAGCAGTACTTC.

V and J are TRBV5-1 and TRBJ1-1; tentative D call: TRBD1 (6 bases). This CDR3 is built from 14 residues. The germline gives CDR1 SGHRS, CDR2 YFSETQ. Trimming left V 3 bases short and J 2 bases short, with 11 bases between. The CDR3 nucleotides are TGCGCCAGCAGCTCGCGGGACACTAACACTGAAGCTTTCTTT. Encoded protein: CASSSRDTNTEAFF.

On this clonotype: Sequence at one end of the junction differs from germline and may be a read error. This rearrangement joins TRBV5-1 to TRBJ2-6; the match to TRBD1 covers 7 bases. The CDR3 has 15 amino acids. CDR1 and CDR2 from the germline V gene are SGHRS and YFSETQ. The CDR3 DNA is TGCGCCAGCAGCTTGCAGGTAACAGGGGCCGACGTCCTGACTTTC. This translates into CASSLQVTGADVLTF.

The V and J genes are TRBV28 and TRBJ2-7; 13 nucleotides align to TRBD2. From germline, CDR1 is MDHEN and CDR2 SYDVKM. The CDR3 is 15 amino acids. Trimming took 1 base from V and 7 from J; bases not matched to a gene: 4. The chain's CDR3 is CASSLLLAGGREQYF. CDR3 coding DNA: TGTGCCAGCAGTTTATTACTAGCGGGGGGGCGTGAGCAGTACTTC. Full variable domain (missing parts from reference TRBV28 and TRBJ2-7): DVKVTQSSRYLVKRTGEKVFLECVQDMDHENMFWYRQDPGLGLRLIYFSYDVKMKEKGDIPEGYSVSREKKERFSLILESASTNQTSMYLCASSLLLAGGREQYFGPGTRLTVT.